These 31 T cell receptor beta chains originate from one sample sequenced in a study of OX40 agonist ivuxolimab in advanced cancers. Some clones are missing from TCRdb's copy, which holds only in-frame ones; the method was immunoSEQ multiplex PCR. Here the sample spans around 65,000 clones, roughly nine tenths being singletons. Here the sequenced sample was CD4+ or CD8+ T cells sorted from blood, taken in a trial of the OX40 agonist ivuxolimab. All receptors derive from an adult with an advanced solid tumor such as melanoma, head and neck, liver or kidney cancer.

V gene TRBV5-5 combines with J gene TRBJ2-7, with 7 bases that match TRBD2. Trimming took 2 bases from V and 2 from J; bases not matched to a gene: 4. CDR1 and CDR2 (germline): SGHKS, YYEKEE (reference sequence). The CDR3 runs 14 residues. The CDR3 DNA reads as TGTGCCAGCAGCTTTGGCGGGAGCCCCTACGAGCAGTACTTC. Its protein is CASSFGGSPYEQYF.

The V and J genes are TRBV18 and TRBJ1-4; D gene uncertain. Germline lookup yields CDR1 KGHSH and CDR2 LQKENI. The CDR3 has 13 residues. The ends were cut back, 8 bases at V and 8 bases at J, with 15 bases in the middle. The DNA of the CDR3 is TGTGCCAGCGAAGGGTCGATTACGGAAAAACTGTTTTTT. This sequence encodes CASEGSITEKLFF. Based on the CDR3 plus reference TRBV18 and TRBJ1-4, the full variable domain is NAGVMQNPRHLVRRRGQEARLRCSPMKGHSHVYWYRQLPEEGLKFMVYLQKENIIDESGMPKERFSAEFPKEGPSILRIQQVVRGDSAAYFCASEGSITEKLFFGSGTQLSVL.

The chain carries TRBV19 and TRBJ2-7; the D call may be TRBD1 or TRBD2 (5 bases each). The CDR3 runs to 17 residues. Germline-derived CDR1 and CDR2 are LNHDA and SQIVND (reference sequence). V gave up 2 bases and J gave up 4 bases, with 21 bases separating them. The CDR3, as DNA: TGTGCCAGTAGTATATCATCGGGACCGAACGGGTATTACGAGCAGTACTTC. Translated: CASSISSGPNGYYEQYF.

This chain joins TRBV5-4 and TRBJ1-1, with D perhaps matching TRBD1 (5 bases). Germline V gene sequence: CDR1 SGHNT, CDR2 YYREEE (reference sequence). The germline V and J ends were trimmed by 2 bases and 7 bases, with 12 bases remaining between them. The CDR3 totals 13 residues. The chain's CDR3 is CASSFGGLGEAFF. For the CDR3, the DNA is TGTGCCAGCAGCTTTGGGGGGTTGGGTGAAGCTTTCTTT. Variable domain in full (rest from reference TRBV5-4 and TRBJ1-1): ETGVTQSPTHLIKTRGQQVTLRCSSQSGHNTVSWYQQALGQGPQFIFQYYREEENGRGNFPPRFSGLQFPNYSSELNVNALELDDSALYLCASSFGGLGEAFFGQGTRLTVV.

J is TRBJ1-2 and V is TRBV4-1; 8 positions agree with TRBD1. Germline V gene data show CDR1 as MGHRA and CDR2 as YSYEKL. V lost 4 bases to trimming and J lost 6 bases; unmatched junction nucleotides: 10. The CDR3 is 15 residues long. CDR3 residues: CASSPGQGASDGYTF. The CDR3 DNA reads as TGCGCCAGCAGCCCAGGACAGGGAGCTTCGGATGGCTACACCTTC.

This clone was picked up one time. V is TRBV27 and J is TRBJ1-6; 8 bases are a match to TRBD1. The CDR3 spans 13 residues. The germline V gene encodes CDR1 MNHEY and CDR2 SMNVEV (reference sequence). V shed 8 bases and J 7 bases; nucleotides not matched to a gene: 4. The CDR3 nucleotides read TGTGCCAGCGGCTCAGGGGGCAATTCACCCCTCCACTTT. It translates to CASGSGGNSPLHF.

This chain uses TRBV6-5 with TRBJ2-7; D is undetermined. The V gene's germline CDR1 is MNHEY and CDR2 SVGAGI. Trimming took 4 bases from V and 0 from J, leaving 7 bases between them. The CDR3 is 13 residues long. The chain's CDR3 is CASSFGSSYEQYF. CDR3 bases: TGTGCCAGCAGTTTCGGGTCCTCCTACGAGCAGTACTTC.

The rearrangement joins TRBV6-5 to TRBJ1-2, with D unclear. The germline V gene has CDR1 MNHEY and CDR2 SVGAGI. V dropped 8 bases and J dropped 13 bases, with 8 bases sitting between them. The CDR3 is made up of 8 amino acids. This CDR3 reads CASGDFTF. As DNA, the CDR3 is TGTGCCAGCGGAGATTTCACCTTC.

CDR3 residues: CASSFWDMNTGELFF. The DNA of the CDR3 is TGCGCCAGCAGCTTTTGGGACATGAACACCGGGGAGCTGTTTTTT. The chain joins TRBV5-1 to TRBJ2-2, with a weak D call TRBD1 (6 bases). Between the trimmed V and J ends, which lost 2 bases and 1 base, there was a span of 9 bases. Germline V gives CDR1 SGHRS, CDR2 YFSETQ. CDR3 length: 15 amino acids.

This rearrangement joins TRBV7-9 to TRBJ1-1; the match to TRBD1 covers 8 bases. The CDR3 covers 14 residues. With 3 bases clipped from V and 4 bases from J, the junction kept 4 bases outside the gene matches. Germline V CDR1 and CDR2: SEHNR, FQNEAQ (reference sequence). The CDR3 DNA sequence: TGTGCCAGCAGCTTCTCCGGGACAGGCACTGAAGCTTTCTTT. As protein: CASSFSGTGTEAFF.

This rearrangement joins TRBV10-1 to TRBJ2-3; TRBD1 agrees at 8 bases. Germline V gives CDR1 WNHNN, CDR2 SYGVQD (reference sequence). The CDR3 consists of 16 residues. V shed 0 bases and J 2 bases; nucleotides not matched to a gene: 4. This CDR3 reads CASSESPGGYTDTQYF. Written as DNA, the CDR3 is TGCGCCAGCAGTGAGTCCCCAGGGGGCTACACAGATACGCAGTATTTT.

The CDR3 sequence: CASSFLTSGGAQTQYF. The CDR3 DNA follows: TGTGCCAGCAGTTTCCTTACTAGCGGGGGGGCGCAGACCCAGTACTTC. The V and J genes are TRBV27 and TRBJ2-5, with 13 bases identical to TRBD2. After removal of 3 bases from V and 6 bases from J, the junction contained 7 bases not matched to a gene. Per germline, CDR1 MNHEY and CDR2 SMNVEV (reference sequence). The CDR3 covers 16 residues.

The chain combines TRBV10-3 with TRBJ1-6; possibly TRBD1 for D (5 bases). CDR1 ENHRY and CDR2 SYGVKD come from the germline V gene. The ends were cut back, 3 bases at V and 6 bases at J, with 12 bases in the middle. The CDR3 runs to 15 residues. Written as DNA, the CDR3 is TGTGCCATCAGTGACACGGGACTGAGTAATTCACCCCTCCACTTT. This sequence encodes CAISDTGLSNSPLHF.

The chain couples TRBV2 to TRBJ2-2; 9 bases agree with TRBD2. The V and J ends lost 6 bases and 3 bases, in that order; junction bases with no gene match: 2. The germline V gene has CDR1 SNHLY and CDR2 FYNNEI. The CDR3 runs 14 residues. The CDR3: CASSSGGYTGELFF. For the CDR3, the DNA is TGTGCCAGCAGCAGCGGGGGGTACACCGGGGAGCTGTTTTTT.

The gene calls are TRBV29-1 and TRBJ2-7; TRBD1 agrees at 9 bases. The CDR3 is 12 amino acids. Germline-derived CDR1 and CDR2 are SQVTM and ANQGSEA. V was clipped by 4 bases and J by 6 bases; unmatched bases: 4. The CDR3 DNA sequence: TGCAGCGTTGTAGGGGACAGGGTCGAGCAGTACTTC. The encoded protein is CSVVGDRVEQYF.

The chain is built from TRBV19 and TRBJ2-7; D is unresolved. From germline, CDR1 is LNHDA and CDR2 SQIVND (reference sequence). Trimming took 1 base from V and 7 from J, leaving 8 bases between them. This CDR3 spans 12 amino acids. The CDR3 protein is CASSIAGREQYF. The CDR3 coding sequence is TGTGCCAGTAGTATAGCGGGCAGGGAGCAGTACTTC.

V gene TRBV7-9 combines with J gene TRBJ2-1; the match to TRBD1 covers 10 bases. Unmatched junction bases numbered 8, after V lost 5 bases and J lost 7 bases. This CDR3 has 15 amino acids. The V gene's germline CDR1 is SEHNR and CDR2 FQNEAQ (reference sequence). The CDR3 region has the DNA TGTGCCAGCAGCCCCACGGGACAGGGGTATAATGAGCAGTTCTTC. This translates into CASSPTGQGYNEQFF.

This chain uses TRBV2 with TRBJ2-1; TRBD1 might be the D (6 bases). This CDR3 region has 16 residues. With 2 bases removed from V and 3 bases from J, the gap between germline ends came to 14 bases. CDR1 and CDR2 from the germline V gene are SNHLY and FYNNEI. Written as DNA, the CDR3 is TGTGCCAGCAGTGAAAGGTGGGACAACAACTACAATGAGCAGTTCTTC. Encoded protein: CASSERWDNNYNEQFF.

This CDR3 is CASSTTDPSGDGYTF. The CDR3 nucleotides are TGTGCCAGCAGTACTACCGACCCGTCCGGGGATGGCTACACCTTC. This chain links TRBV27 with TRBJ1-2; D remains ambiguous. The CDR3 has 15 residues. Trimming pared 5 bases from V and 6 bases from J, leaving 19 bases between. Looked up from germline, CDR1 is MNHEY and CDR2 is SMNVEV (reference sequence).

This chain joins TRBV9 and TRBJ2-5; the match to TRBD1 covers 8 bases. The trim removed 3 bases at V and 0 bases at J, leaving 7 bases unmatched. Germline assignment: CDR1 SGDLS and CDR2 YYNGEE. The CDR3 runs 16 residues. The CDR3 loop reads CASSGGTGYYQETQYF. CDR3 DNA sequence: TGTGCCAGCAGCGGGGGGACAGGATACTACCAAGAGACCCAGTACTTC.

This chain joins TRBV29-1 and TRBJ2-1; D unclear. V was shortened by 5 bases and J by 7 bases, with 6 bases between the two germline ends. Germline V gives CDR1 SQVTM, CDR2 ANQGSEA. This CDR3 is 10 amino acids long. The CDR3 region is CSVRPNEQFF. CDR3 nucleotides: TGCAGCGTTAGGCCTAATGAGCAGTTCTTC.

The genes are TRBV19 and TRBJ2-2; D unresolved. The V end lost 4 bases, the J end lost 7 bases, and 10 bases lay between the germline ends. This CDR3 is 13 amino acids long. Germline loops: CDR1 LNHDA, CDR2 SQIVND (reference sequence). CDR3 sequence: CASSNFPNGELFF. In DNA, the CDR3 is TGTGCCAGTAGTAATTTCCCGAACGGGGAGCTGTTTTTT. The complete variable domain, with remaining parts taken from reference TRBV19 and TRBJ2-2, reads DGGITQSPKYLFRKEGQNVTLSCEQNLNHDAMYWYRQDPGQGLRLIYYSQIVNDFQKGDIAEGYSVSREKKESFPLTVTSAQKNPTAFYLCASSNFPNGELFFGEGSRLTVL.

The V call is TRBV7-9, the J call TRBJ1-4, with D possibly TRBD1 on 6 matching bases. Germline V gives CDR1 SEHNR, CDR2 FQNEAQ (reference sequence). The CDR3 runs 13 residues. Trimming shortened V by 4 bases and J by 8 bases, and 11 bases separated the two germline ends. CDR3 sequence (DNA): TGTGCCAGCAGCTCGGCAGGGGTGGAAAAACTGTTTTTT. This encodes CASSSAGVEKLFF.

The chain combines TRBV5-1 with TRBJ2-7; D remains unclear. Germline CDR1 is SGHRS and CDR2 is YFSETQ. V was cut by 1 base and J by 0 bases, with 5 bases left in between. The length of the CDR3 is 13 residues. The CDR3 reads CASSLRSSYEQYF. The CDR3 nucleotides read TGCGCCAGCAGCTTGAGAAGCTCCTACGAGCAGTACTTC.

The chain combines TRBV19 with TRBJ2-1, with TRBD1 matching over 7 bases. Trimming took 3 bases from V and 3 from J; bases not matched to a gene: 5. CDR1 LNHDA and CDR2 SQIVND come from the germline V gene (reference sequence). The CDR3 has 15 amino acids. DNA for the CDR3: TGTGCCAGTAGTATCTCCGGGACAGACTACAATGAGCAGTTCTTC. This translates into CASSISGTDYNEQFF. Complete variable domain (other parts from reference TRBV19 and TRBJ2-1): DGGITQSPKYLFRKEGQNVTLSCEQNLNHDAMYWYRQDPGQGLRLIYYSQIVNDFQKGDIAEGYSVSREKKESFPLTVTSAQKNPTAFYLCASSISGTDYNEQFFGPGTRLTVL.

The chain joins TRBV6-6 to TRBJ2-3; D is undetermined. The CDR3 has 14 residues. Trimming took 2 bases from V and 4 from J, leaving 10 bases between them. Germline V gene sequence: CDR1 MNHNY, CDR2 SVGAGI (reference sequence). CDR3 protein: CASSYADAADTQYF. DNA for the CDR3: TGTGCCAGCAGTTACGCCGACGCCGCAGATACGCAGTATTTT.

This chain uses TRBV5-6 with TRBJ1-1; a weak D match, TRBD1 (6 bases). Germline CDR1 SGHDT, CDR2 YYEEEE. The CDR3 has 17 amino acids. V gave up 4 bases and J gave up 0 bases, with 19 bases separating them. CDR3: CASSLGTWGALNTEAFF. CDR3 bases: TGTGCCAGCAGCCTGGGGACGTGGGGGGCTTTGAACACTGAAGCTTTCTTT.

This chain links TRBV7-2 with TRBJ2-2, with 7 bases aligning to TRBD1. CDR3 size: 18 residues. Germline CDR1 SGHTA, CDR2 FQGNSA. Trimming cost V 0 bases and J 4 bases; bases outside gene matches: 11. The CDR3 loop is CASSLAAYPDRRTGELFF. CDR3 sequence (DNA): TGTGCCAGCAGCTTAGCTGCCTACCCGGACAGGCGCACCGGGGAGCTGTTTTTT.

V usage is TRBV9 and J usage is TRBJ2-5; D ambiguous. Germline-derived CDR1 and CDR2 are SGDLS and YYNGEE. CDR3 length: 16 amino acids. V lost 3 bases and J lost 1, with 16 bases in between. CDR3 DNA sequence: TGTGCCAGCAGCGATGGGGTCCTCGCAGTCCAAGAGACCCAGTACTTC. It specifies CASSDGVLAVQETQYF.

Only one count was recorded for this clone. V gene TRBV5-6 combines with J gene TRBJ1-2; D gene uncertain. V dropped 3 bases and J dropped 3 bases, with 12 bases sitting between them. The CDR3 is 14 residues long. Per the germline V gene, CDR1 is SGHDT and CDR2 is YYEEEE. The CDR3 nucleotides read TGTGCCAGCAGCTATTTGGTAGATCACTATGGCTACACCTTC. Its translation: CASSYLVDHYGYTF.

V usage is TRBV2 and J usage is TRBJ1-2, with 7 bases fitting TRBD1. From germline, CDR1 is SNHLY and CDR2 FYNNEI. The CDR3 is 13 amino acids. Trimming cost V 7 bases and J 4 bases; bases outside gene matches: 6. CDR3 in amino acids: CASIRTGGYGYTF. The DNA for the CDR3 is TGTGCCAGCATCCGGACAGGAGGCTATGGCTACACCTTC.